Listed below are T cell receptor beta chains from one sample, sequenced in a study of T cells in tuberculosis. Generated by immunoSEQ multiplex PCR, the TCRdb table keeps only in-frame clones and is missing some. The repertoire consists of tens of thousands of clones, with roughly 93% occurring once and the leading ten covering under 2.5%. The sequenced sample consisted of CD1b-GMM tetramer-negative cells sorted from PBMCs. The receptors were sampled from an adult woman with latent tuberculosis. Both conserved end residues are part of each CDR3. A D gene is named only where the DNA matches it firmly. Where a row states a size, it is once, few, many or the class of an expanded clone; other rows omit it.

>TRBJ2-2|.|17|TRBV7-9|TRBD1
CASSLPSDRPNTGELFF
TGTGCCAGCAGCTTACCCTCGGACAGGCCGAACACCGGGGAGCTGTTTTTT
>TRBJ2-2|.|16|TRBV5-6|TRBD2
CASSFTSGGYTGELFF
TGTGCCAGCAGCTTCACTAGCGGGGGCTACACCGGGGAGCTGTTTTTT
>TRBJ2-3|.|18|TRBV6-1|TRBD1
CASSEEWTGGLLTDTQYF
TGTGCCAGCAGTGAAGAATGGACAGGGGGACTACTCACAGATACGCAGTATTTT
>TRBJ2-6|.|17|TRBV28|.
CASSYAGAPPGANVLTF
TGTGCCAGCAGTTACGCGGGGGCCCCTCCCGGGGCCAACGTCCTGACTTTC
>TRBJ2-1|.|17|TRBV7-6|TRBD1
CASSLTGTGVAYNEQFF
TGTGCCAGCAGCTTAACGGGAACAGGGGTGGCCTACAATGAGCAGTTCTTC
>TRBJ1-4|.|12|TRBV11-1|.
CASSSNFEKLFF
TGTGCCAGCAGCTCGAACTTTGAAAAACTGTTTTTT
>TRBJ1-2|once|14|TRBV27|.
CASSSTGPPYGYTF
TGTGCCAGCAGTTCCACTGGGCCCCCCTATGGCTACACCTTC
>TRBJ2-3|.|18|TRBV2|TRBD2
CASSKENLAGGSTDTQYF
TGTGCCAGCAGTAAAGAAAACCTAGCGGGGGGTAGCACAGATACGCAGTATTTT
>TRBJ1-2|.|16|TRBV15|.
CATSRGRRRNNYGYTF
TGTGCCACCAGCAGAGGGCGGAGGCGGAATAACTATGGCTACACCTTC
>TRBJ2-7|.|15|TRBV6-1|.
CASTHPVRGRGEQYF
TGTGCCAGCACCCACCCTGTCCGGGGGCGGGGGGAGCAGTACTTC
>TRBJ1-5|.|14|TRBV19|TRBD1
CASSTTGGGKPQHF
TGTGCCAGTAGTACGACAGGGGGCGGAAAGCCCCAGCATTTT
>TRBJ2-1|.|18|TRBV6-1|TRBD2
CASSGYLTPSGAYNEQFF
TGTGCCAGCAGTGGTTACCTCACCCCTAGCGGCGCTTACAATGAGCAGTTCTTC
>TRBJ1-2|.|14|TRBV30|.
CACPPTQTNYGYTF
TGTGCCTGCCCACCTACACAGACTAACTATGGCTACACCTTC
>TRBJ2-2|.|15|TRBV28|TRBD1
CASSFRDRGPGELFF
TGTGCCAGCTCATTCCGGGACAGGGGTCCCGGGGAGCTGTTTTTT
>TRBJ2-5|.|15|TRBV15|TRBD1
CATSLDRAQGETQYF
TGTGCCACCAGTTTGGACAGGGCCCAAGGAGAGACCCAGTACTTC
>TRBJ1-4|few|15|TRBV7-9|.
CASSLGTATNEKLFF
TGTGCCAGCAGCTTAGGGACAGCAACTAATGAAAAACTGTTTTTT
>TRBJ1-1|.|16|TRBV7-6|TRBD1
CASSLVRGRSNTEAFF
TGTGCCAGCAGCTTAGTCAGGGGGCGATCGAACACTGAAGCTTTCTTT
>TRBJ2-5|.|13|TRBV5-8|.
CASSPLFQETQYF
TGTGCCAGCAGCCCCCTTTTCCAAGAGACCCAGTACTTC
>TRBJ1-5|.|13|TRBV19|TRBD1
CASSDRGNQPQHF
TGTGCCAGTAGTGACAGGGGTAATCAGCCCCAGCATTTT
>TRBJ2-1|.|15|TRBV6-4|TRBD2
CASSTSGVPDNEQFF
TGTGCCAGCAGTACTAGCGGGGTCCCGGATAATGAGCAGTTCTTC
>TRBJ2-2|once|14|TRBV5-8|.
CASSLDPRTGELFF
TGTGCCAGCAGCTTGGACCCCAGGACCGGGGAGCTGTTTTTT
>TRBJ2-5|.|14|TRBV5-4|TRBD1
CASSSGGIQETQYF
TGTGCCAGCAGCTCAGGGGGCATCCAAGAGACCCAGTACTTC
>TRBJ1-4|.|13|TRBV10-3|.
CAISDRRAEKLFF
TGTGCCATCAGTGACAGGAGGGCTGAAAAACTGTTTTTT
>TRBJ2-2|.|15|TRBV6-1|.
CASSQYRANTGELFF
TGTGCCAGCAGTCAATATCGAGCGAACACCGGGGAGCTGTTTTTT
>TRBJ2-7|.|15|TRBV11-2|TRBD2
CASSLGLAGGYEQYF
TGTGCCAGCAGCTTGGGACTAGCGGGAGGCTACGAGCAGTACTTC
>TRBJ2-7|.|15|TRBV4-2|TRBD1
CASSDTGTGGNEQYF
TGTGCCAGCAGCGATACAGGGACAGGGGGGAACGAGCAGTACTTC
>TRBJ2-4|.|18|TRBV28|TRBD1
CASSRPGTGSLAKNIQYF
TGTGCCAGCAGCCGTCCCGGGACAGGGTCCCTAGCCAAAAACATTCAGTACTTC
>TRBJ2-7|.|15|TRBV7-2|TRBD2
CASSRGLAGAYEQYF
TGTGCCAGCAGCCGAGGACTAGCGGGGGCCTACGAGCAGTACTTC
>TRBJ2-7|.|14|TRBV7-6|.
CASSLATAGYEQYF
TGTGCCAGCAGCTTAGCTACGGCAGGTTACGAGCAGTACTTC
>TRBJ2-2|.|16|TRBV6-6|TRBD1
CASNTGTGANTGELFF
TGTGCCAGCAATACCGGGACAGGGGCGAACACCGGGGAGCTGTTTTTT
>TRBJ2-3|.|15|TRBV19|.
CASSIKQTSIDTQYF
TGTGCCAGTAGTATTAAACAGACATCAATAGATACGCAGTATTTT
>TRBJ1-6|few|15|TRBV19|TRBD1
CASSITGTANSPLHF
TGTGCCAGTAGTATAACCGGGACAGCTAATTCACCCCTCCACTTT
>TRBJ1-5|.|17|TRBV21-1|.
CASSKAPGTEIHQPQHF
TGTGCCAGCAGCAAAGCTCCCGGGACTGAGATTCATCAGCCCCAGCATTTT
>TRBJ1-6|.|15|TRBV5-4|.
CASSLAGAPNSPLHF
TGTGCCAGCAGCTTGGCAGGGGCGCCGAATTCCCCCCTCCACTTT
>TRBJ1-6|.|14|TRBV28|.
CASSPPQGPSPLHF
TGTGCCAGCAGTCCACCCCAGGGTCCTTCACCCCTCCACTTT
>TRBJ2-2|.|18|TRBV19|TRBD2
CASRSSGEPNSGTGELFF
TGTGCCAGTAGATCTAGCGGGGAACCCAATTCTGGCACCGGGGAGCTGTTTTTT
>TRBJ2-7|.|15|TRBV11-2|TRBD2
CASSLASGSSYEQYF
TGTGCCAGCAGCTTAGCCAGCGGGAGCTCCTACGAGCAGTACTTC
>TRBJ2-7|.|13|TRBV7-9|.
CASSSGLAYEQYF
TGTGCCAGCAGCTCAGGTCTTGCCTACGAGCAGTACTTC
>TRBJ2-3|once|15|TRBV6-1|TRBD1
CASRPTGGPSDTQYF
TGTGCCAGCAGACCGACAGGGGGACCGTCAGATACGCAGTATTTT
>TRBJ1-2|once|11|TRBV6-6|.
CASNRGYGYTF
TGTGCCAGCAATCGGGGGTACGGCTACACCTTC
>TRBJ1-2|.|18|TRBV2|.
CASSEIRQAVAIYYGYTF
TGTGCCAGCAGTGAAATTCGGCAGGCCGTGGCGATTTACTATGGCTACACCTTC
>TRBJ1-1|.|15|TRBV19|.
CASRRPGGMGTEAFF
TGTGCCAGTAGGCGACCGGGGGGCATGGGCACTGAAGCTTTCTTT
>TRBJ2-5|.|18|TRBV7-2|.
CASSSPRWTATARETQYF
TGTGCCAGCAGCTCGCCACGGTGGACAGCCACGGCCCGGGAGACCCAGTACTTC
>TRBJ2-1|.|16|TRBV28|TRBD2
CASSLTSGGAKDEQFF
TGTGCCAGCAGTTTAACTAGCGGGGGGGCCAAGGATGAGCAGTTCTTC
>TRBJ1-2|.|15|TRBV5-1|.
CASSLVEGGRSGYTF
TGCGCCAGCAGCTTGGTGGAGGGTGGTAGGTCTGGCTACACCTTC
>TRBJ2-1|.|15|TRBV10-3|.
CAIRKTGASYNEQFF
TGTGCCATCAGGAAGACAGGCGCCTCCTACAATGAGCAGTTCTTC
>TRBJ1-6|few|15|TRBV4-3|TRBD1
CASSQRDRDGSPLHF
TGCGCCAGCAGCCAACGGGACAGGGATGGTTCACCCCTCCACTTT
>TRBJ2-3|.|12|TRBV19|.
CASSIGTDTQYF
TGTGCCAGTAGTATCGGGACAGATACGCAGTATTTT
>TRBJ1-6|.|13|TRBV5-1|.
CASSLKQGTPLHF
TGCGCCAGCAGCTTGAAGCAGGGCACACCCCTCCACTTT
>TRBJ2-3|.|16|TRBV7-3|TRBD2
CASSLRGLAGGDTQYF
TGTGCCAGCAGCTTAAGGGGACTAGCGGGGGGTGACACGCAGTATTTT
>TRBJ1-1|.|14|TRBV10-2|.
CASSGQGDGTEAFF
TGCGCCAGCAGTGGTCAGGGTGATGGTACTGAAGCTTTCTTT
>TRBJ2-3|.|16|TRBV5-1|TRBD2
CASSLVSGGLTDTQYF
TGCGCCAGCAGCTTGGTTAGCGGGGGCCTCACAGATACGCAGTATTTT
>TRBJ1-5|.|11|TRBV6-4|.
CASLSNQPQHF
TGTGCCAGCCTCAGTAATCAGCCCCAGCATTTT
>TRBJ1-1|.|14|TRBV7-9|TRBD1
CASSSRDRGTEAFF
TGTGCCAGCAGCTCCCGGGACAGGGGCACTGAAGCTTTCTTT
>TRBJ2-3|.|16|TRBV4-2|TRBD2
CASRSSGGAPTDTQYF
TGTGCCAGCAGAAGTAGCGGGGGGGCCCCCACAGATACGCAGTATTTT
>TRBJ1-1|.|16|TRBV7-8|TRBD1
CASSPRTGLKNTEAFF
TGTGCCAGCAGCCCGAGGACAGGGTTAAAGAACACTGAAGCTTTCTTT
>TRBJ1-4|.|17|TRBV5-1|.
CASSGGAWQLANEKLFF
TGCGCCAGCAGCGGAGGGGCCTGGCAACTTGCTAATGAAAAACTGTTTTTT
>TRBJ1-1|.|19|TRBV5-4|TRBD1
CASSFPRVPPGQDQIVAFF
TGTGCCAGCAGCTTCCCGCGGGTCCCCCCAGGACAGGACCAGATAGTAGCTTTCTTT
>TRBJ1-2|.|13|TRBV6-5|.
CASSYGTNYGYTF
TGTGCCAGCAGTTACGGCACCAACTATGGCTACACCTTC
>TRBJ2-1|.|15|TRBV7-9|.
CASSLVRGSYNEQFF
TGTGCCAGCAGCTTAGTTCGGGGGTCCTACAATGAGCAGTTCTTC